Below, 27 T cell receptor beta chains from the same sample are listed, as sequenced in a study of T cells in tuberculosis. Profiled with immunoSEQ multiplex PCR; TCRdb holds only in-frame clones, not every one. Of some 20,000 clones in the sample, 85% to 90% were seen once. The sample comprised PBMCs. These receptors were collected from a donor aged 5-35 years with latent tuberculosis or without tuberculosis infection.

V gene TRBV28 combines with J gene TRBJ1-5; D not resolved. The CDR3 is 16 amino acids. The germline V gene encodes CDR1 MDHEN and CDR2 SYDVKM. The germline V and J ends were trimmed by 3 bases and 2 bases, with 14 bases remaining between them. The CDR3 region is CASSFGRGIGNQPQHF. CDR3 DNA sequence: TGTGCCAGCAGTTTCGGTAGAGGCATCGGCAATCAGCCCCAGCATTTT.

V is TRBV7-8 and J is TRBJ2-7; TRBD1 aligns across 9 bases. Germline V gene data show CDR1 as SGHVS and CDR2 as FQNEAQ. The V gene end was trimmed by 2 bases and the J gene end by 1 base; junction bases not matched to a gene: 15. The CDR3 is 19 residues long. Written as DNA, the CDR3 is TGTGCCAGCAGCTTATTAATTGGGACAGGGATAAAGTGGTCCTACGAGCAGTACTTC. The encoded protein is CASSLLIGTGIKWSYEQYF.

The rearrangement links TRBV28 to TRBJ1-2; 8 bases are shared with TRBD1. V shed 3 bases, J shed 1 base, and the junction held 4 bases outside the gene matches. This CDR3 has 15 residues. CDR1 is MDHEN, CDR2 SYDVKM, per germline. CDR3 residues: CASSLTGALNYGYTF. In DNA form, the CDR3 reads TGTGCCAGCAGTTTGACAGGGGCCCTTAACTATGGCTACACCTTC.

The chain has TRBV5-1 and TRBJ2-5; 7 nucleotides match TRBD2. The CDR3 is made up of 15 amino acids. With V trimmed by 1 base and J by 1 base, 4 bases remained unmatched. Germline V gene sequence: CDR1 SGHRS, CDR2 YFSETQ. CDR3 sequence reads: CASSLNPGGQETQYF. The CDR3 region has the DNA TGCGCCAGCAGCTTGAACCCGGGGGGCCAAGAGACCCAGTACTTC.

J is TRBJ2-7 and V is TRBV6-6, with 7 positions matching TRBD1. There are 15 residues in the CDR3. Germline assignment: CDR1 MNHNY and CDR2 SVGAGI (reference sequence). V lost 6 bases to trimming and J lost 7 bases; unmatched junction nucleotides: 15. As DNA, the CDR3 is TGTGCCAGCAGCCCCACCAGACAGGGAATGGGGGAGCAGTACTTC. Translation gives CASSPTRQGMGEQYF.

The chain carries TRBV4-1 and TRBJ2-7; D gene uncertain. Trimming took 1 base from V and 3 from J, leaving 10 bases between them. This CDR3 has 14 residues. Per germline, CDR1 MGHRA and CDR2 YSYEKL. As DNA, the CDR3 is TGCGCCAGCAGCCAAGGACGGGTGGGCTACGAGCAGTACTTC. Translated: CASSQGRVGYEQYF.

This chain joins TRBV14 and TRBJ2-2, with 9 positions matching TRBD1. Germline loops: CDR1 SGHDN, CDR2 FVKESK. The J segment lost 5 bases and the V segment lost 3 bases, leaving 4 bases of the junction unmatched. The CDR3 length is 15 residues. The CDR3 DNA follows: TGTGCCAGCAGCCATACAGGGGGCGCAACCGGGGAGCTGTTTTTT. Translating it yields CASSHTGGATGELFF.

The DNA for the CDR3 is TGTGCCAGCAGTTTAACGGGACAGAATAATTCACCCCTCCACTTT. Protein: CASSLTGQNNSPLHF. The V gene is TRBV6-6, the J gene TRBJ1-6, with TRBD1 matching 7 bases. Germline V gives CDR1 MNHNY, CDR2 SVGAGI (reference sequence). After removal of 4 bases from V and 5 bases from J, the junction contained 5 bases not matched to a gene. CDR3 length: 15 amino acids.

The rearrangement uses TRBV13 and TRBJ2-1; 9 bases map to TRBD2. V gave up 4 bases and J gave up 1 base; unmatched junction bases: 8. Germline values: CDR1 PRHDT, CDR2 FYEKMQ (reference sequence). The CDR3 sequence is 17 residues long. CDR3 in DNA: TGTGCCAGCAGCTCCCCATTAGCGGGGGATTCCTACAATGAGCAGTTCTTC. Residues: CASSSPLAGDSYNEQFF. Complete variable domain (other parts from reference TRBV13 and TRBJ2-1): AAGVIQSPRHLIKEKRETATLKCYPIPRHDTVYWYQQGPGQDPQFLISFYEKMQSDKGSIPDRFSAQQFSDYHSELNMSSLELGDSALYFCASSSPLAGDSYNEQFFGPGTRLTVL.

In the case of this clone: The junction departs from the called germline gene at one end, perhaps through a read error. The CDR3 spells CASSFGQTEAFF. In DNA form, the CDR3 reads TGTGCCAGTAGCTTTGGGCAGACCGAAGCTTTCTTT. This rearrangement joins TRBV5-4 to TRBJ1-1; no reliable D call. There are 12 residues in the CDR3. Germline V lookup: CDR1 SGHNT, CDR2 YYREEE (reference sequence).

The CDR3 coding sequence is TGCGCCAGCAGCAGCGGACAGGGGGCCGGCACAGATACGCAGTATTTT. It yields the protein CASSSGQGAGTDTQYF. V is TRBV5-1 and J is TRBJ2-3; TRBD1 agrees at 11 bases. CDR1 is SGHRS, CDR2 YFSETQ, per germline. The length of the CDR3 is 16 residues. The junction had 5 bases not matched to a gene; V was cut back by 4 bases and J by 1 base.

The chain recombines TRBV19 with TRBJ1-4, with 11 bases that match TRBD1. Germline CDR1 reads LNHDA; CDR2 reads SQIVND (reference sequence). The V and J ends lost 4 bases and 3 bases, in that order; junction bases with no gene match: 4. The CDR3 extends over 16 amino acids. In nucleotides, the CDR3 is TGTGCCAGTAGTACCGGACAGGGGGCTTCTAATGAAAAACTGTTTTTT. Protein sequence: CASSTGQGASNEKLFF.

This chain connects TRBV4-3 to TRBJ2-3, with 9 positions matching TRBD1. Germline CDR1 LGHNA, CDR2 YSLEER. The CDR3 is made up of 16 amino acids. The V gene end was trimmed by 3 bases and the J gene end by 2 bases; junction bases not matched to a gene: 6. Written as DNA, the CDR3 is TGCGCCAGCAGCCACTTGGGACAGGGAGTCACAGATACGCAGTATTTT. This encodes CASSHLGQGVTDTQYF.

The chain combines TRBV25-1 with TRBJ2-7, with D possibly matching TRBD2 (6 bases). This CDR3 is built from 16 residues. V lost 2 bases, J lost 4 bases, and 18 bases lay in between. Germline V gene data show CDR1 as MGHDK and CDR2 as SYGVNS. The CDR3 loop is CASSEGGEIRRYEQYF. CDR3 DNA sequence: TGTGCCAGCAGTGAAGGCGGGGAAATCAGGAGGTACGAGCAGTACTTC.

The chain combines TRBV11-2 with TRBJ2-1; TRBD2 might be the D (6 bases). Trimming took 4 bases from V and 6 from J, leaving 10 bases between them. CDR1 and CDR2 from the germline V gene are SGHAT and FQNNGV. CDR3 length: 13 residues. The CDR3 sequence is CASSSGRGNEQFF. The CDR3 DNA is TGTGCCAGCAGCTCCGGGCGGGGCAATGAGCAGTTCTTC.

The rearrangement joins TRBV10-3 to TRBJ1-1; D gene ambiguous. Germline loops: CDR1 ENHRY, CDR2 SYGVKD. Between the trimmed V and J ends, which lost 0 bases and 4 bases, there was a span of 12 bases. The CDR3 has 15 residues. The CDR3 DNA reads TGTGCCATCAGTGAGTCGGGTGGTTGGGCCACTGAAGCTTTCTTT. Translation gives CAISESGGWATEAFF.

The table lists this clone with a count of one. V usage is TRBV19 and J usage is TRBJ2-2, with 9 bases matching TRBD1. Per germline, CDR1 LNHDA and CDR2 SQIVND (reference sequence). Trimming cost V 6 bases and J 7 bases; bases outside gene matches: 6. The CDR3 consists of 14 residues. The CDR3 bases are TGTGCCAGTAGGAGGGACAGGGACGGCGGGGAGCTGTTTTTT. Its translation: CASRRDRDGGELFF. Looking up the rest from reference TRBV19 and TRBJ2-2 gives the full variable domain: DGGITQSPKYLFRKEGQNVTLSCEQNLNHDAMYWYRQDPGQGLRLIYYSQIVNDFQKGDIAEGYSVSREKKESFPLTVTSAQKNPTAFYLCASRRDRDGGELFFGEGSRLTVL.

The rearrangement joins TRBV29-1 to TRBJ2-7; TRBD1 matches 7 bases. The CDR3 has 13 amino acids. The germline CDR1 and CDR2 sequences are SQVTM and ANQGSEA. V was clipped by 5 bases and J by 3 bases; unmatched bases: 7. CDR3 DNA: TGCAGCGTTTTTGAGGGGGCGGTCTACGAGCAGTACTTC. Residues: CSVFEGAVYEQYF.

The chain combines TRBV4-1 with TRBJ1-2; D remains ambiguous. The CDR3 sequence is 14 residues long. Germline V gene data show CDR1 as MGHRA and CDR2 as YSYEKL. Between the trimmed V and J ends, which lost 1 base and 2 bases, there was a span of 8 bases. The chain's CDR3 is CASSQGLQNYGYTF. CDR3 sequence (DNA): TGCGCCAGCAGCCAAGGACTCCAGAACTATGGCTACACCTTC.

The V and J genes are TRBV19 and TRBJ1-1; no clear D gene. The CDR3 spans 15 residues. CDR1 and CDR2 from the germline V gene are LNHDA and SQIVND (reference sequence). Trimming shortened V by 5 bases and J by 3 bases, and 16 bases separated the two germline ends. The CDR3 DNA sequence: TGTGCCAGTAGTGCCCCCCGGGGTGGCCACACTGAAGCTTTCTTT. It is translated as CASSAPRGGHTEAFF.

The chain recombines TRBV27 with TRBJ1-6; D is unresolved. Trimming took off 3 bases at V and 7 bases at J, with 10 bases between the two ends. The CDR3 has 14 residues. Per the germline V gene, CDR1 is MNHEY and CDR2 is SMNVEV (reference sequence). The chain's CDR3 is CASSFPTQNSPLHF. The CDR3 nucleotides are TGTGCCAGCAGTTTTCCGACACAGAATTCACCCCTCCACTTT.

The genes are TRBV28 and TRBJ2-2; perhaps TRBD2 as D (6 bases). Germline CDR1 and CDR2: MDHEN and SYDVKM. The CDR3 has 14 amino acids. The V end was cut by 2 bases, the J end by 3 bases, with 7 bases between. The CDR3 loop is CASSLSGHTGELFF. The CDR3 nucleotides are TGTGCCAGCAGTTTAAGCGGGCACACCGGGGAGCTGTTTTTT.

The table lists this clone with a few counts. The chain is built from TRBV2 and TRBJ1-5; weak D call: TRBD1 (6 bases). Germline CDR1 and CDR2: SNHLY and FYNNEI. With 1 base removed from V and 7 bases from J, the gap between germline ends came to 11 bases. This CDR3 comprises 14 residues. DNA of the CDR3: TGTGCCAGCAGTGAAGACAGGGCCCAACAGCCCCAGCATTTT. Translated, it gives CASSEDRAQQPQHF.

The CDR3: CASSHARGDYGYTF. The CDR3 coding sequence is TGTGCCAGCAGCCATGCCAGGGGAGATTATGGCTACACCTTC. The rearrangement links TRBV7-2 to TRBJ1-2; a weak D match, TRBD1 (6 bases). V shed 5 bases and J shed 5 bases, with 15 bases lying between them. Germline assignment: CDR1 SGHTA and CDR2 FQGNSA. The CDR3 length is 14 residues.

This clone was recorded only once. The J gene is TRBJ2-2, the V gene TRBV19, with D perhaps TRBD2 (6 bases). The CDR3 totals 14 residues. Trimming pared 6 bases from V and 2 bases from J, leaving 10 bases between. Germline values: CDR1 LNHDA, CDR2 SQIVND (reference sequence). CDR3 nucleotides: TGTGCCAGTAGAGGAGGGCCCAACACCGGGGAGCTGTTTTTT. Amino acids: CASRGGPNTGELFF.

The CDR3 region has the DNA TGTGCCAGCAGCGCGGGGACTAGCGGGTTTATTGAGACCCAGTACTTC. Residues: CASSAGTSGFIETQYF. The rearrangement links TRBV7-8 to TRBJ2-5, with 12 bases fitting TRBD2. V dropped 5 bases and J dropped 5; count of bases not matched to a gene: 9. The germline gives CDR1 SGHVS, CDR2 FQNEAQ. The CDR3 is 16 amino acids.

The chain employs TRBV11-2 and TRBJ1-6; D unresolved. The germline V gene encodes CDR1 SGHAT and CDR2 FQNNGV. There are 16 residues in the CDR3. Trimming took 0 bases from V and 0 from J, leaving 6 bases between them. Written as DNA, the CDR3 is TGTGCCAGCAGCTTAGATCCTAGCTCCTATAATTCACCCCTCCACTTT. It is translated as CASSLDPSSYNSPLHF.